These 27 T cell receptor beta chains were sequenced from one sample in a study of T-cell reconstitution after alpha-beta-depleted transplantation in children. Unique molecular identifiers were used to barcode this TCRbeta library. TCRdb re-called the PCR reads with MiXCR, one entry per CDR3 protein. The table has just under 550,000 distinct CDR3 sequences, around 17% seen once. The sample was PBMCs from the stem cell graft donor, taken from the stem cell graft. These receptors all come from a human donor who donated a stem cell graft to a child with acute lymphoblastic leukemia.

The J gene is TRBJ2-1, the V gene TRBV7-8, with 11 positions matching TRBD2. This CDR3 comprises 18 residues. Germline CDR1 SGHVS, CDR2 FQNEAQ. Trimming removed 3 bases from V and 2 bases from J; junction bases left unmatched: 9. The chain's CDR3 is CASSFRGLAGTTYNEQFF. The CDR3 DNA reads TGTGCCAGCAGCTTCCGTGGACTAGCGGGCACCACCTACAATGAGCAGTTCTTC.

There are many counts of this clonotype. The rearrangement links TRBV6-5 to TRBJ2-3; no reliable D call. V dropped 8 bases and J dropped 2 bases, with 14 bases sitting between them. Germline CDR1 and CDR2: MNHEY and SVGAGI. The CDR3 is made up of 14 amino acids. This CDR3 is CASGSSIFTDTQYF. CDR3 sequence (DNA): TGTGCCAGCGGGTCTTCGATATTCACAGATACGCAGTATTTT.

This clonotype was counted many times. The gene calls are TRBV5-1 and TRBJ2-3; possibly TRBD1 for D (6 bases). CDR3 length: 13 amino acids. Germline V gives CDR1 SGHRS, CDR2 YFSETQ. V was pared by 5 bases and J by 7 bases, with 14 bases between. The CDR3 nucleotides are TGCGCCAGCAGGGCCACAGGGTGGAATACGCAGTATTTT. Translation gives CASRATGWNTQYF. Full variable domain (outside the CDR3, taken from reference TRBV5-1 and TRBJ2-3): KAGVTQTPRYLIKTRGQQVTLSCSPISGHRSVSWYQQTPGQGLQFLFEYFSETQRNKGNFPGRFSGRQFSNSRSEMNVSTLELGDSALYLCASRATGWNTQYFGPGTRLTVL.

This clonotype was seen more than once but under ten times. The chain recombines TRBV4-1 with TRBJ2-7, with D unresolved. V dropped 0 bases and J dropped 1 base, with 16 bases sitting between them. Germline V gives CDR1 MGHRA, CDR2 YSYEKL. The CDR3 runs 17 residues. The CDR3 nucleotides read TGCGCCAGCAGCCAAGAAGATTTCAGGAAGAGGTCCTACGAGCAGTACTTC. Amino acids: CASSQEDFRKRSYEQYF.

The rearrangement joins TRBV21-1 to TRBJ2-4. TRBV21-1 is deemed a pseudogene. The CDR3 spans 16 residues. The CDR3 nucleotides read TGTGCCAGCAGCAAAGGAGTCAGTATAGCCAAAAACATTCAGTACTTC. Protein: CASSKGVSIAKNIQYF.

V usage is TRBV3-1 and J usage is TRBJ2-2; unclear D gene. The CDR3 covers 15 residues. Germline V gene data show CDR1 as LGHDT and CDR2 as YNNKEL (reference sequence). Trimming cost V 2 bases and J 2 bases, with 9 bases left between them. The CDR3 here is CASSQTTLNTGELFF. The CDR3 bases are TGTGCCAGCAGCCAAACCACACTCAACACCGGGGAGCTGTTTTTT.

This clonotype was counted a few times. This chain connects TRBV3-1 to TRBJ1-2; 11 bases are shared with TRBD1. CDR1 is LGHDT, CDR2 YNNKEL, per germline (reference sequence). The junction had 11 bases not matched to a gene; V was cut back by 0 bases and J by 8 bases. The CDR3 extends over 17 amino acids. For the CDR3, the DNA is TGTGCCAGCAGCCAAGATCTCGGACAGGGGGCAAATCTAGGCTACACCTTC. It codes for CASSQDLGQGANLGYTF.

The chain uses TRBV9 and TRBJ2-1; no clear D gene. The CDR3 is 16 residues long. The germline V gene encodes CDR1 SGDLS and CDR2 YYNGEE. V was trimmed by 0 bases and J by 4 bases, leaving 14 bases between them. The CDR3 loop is CASSVEEQPRYNEQFF. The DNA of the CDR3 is TGTGCCAGCAGCGTAGAAGAGCAGCCGAGGTACAATGAGCAGTTCTTC.

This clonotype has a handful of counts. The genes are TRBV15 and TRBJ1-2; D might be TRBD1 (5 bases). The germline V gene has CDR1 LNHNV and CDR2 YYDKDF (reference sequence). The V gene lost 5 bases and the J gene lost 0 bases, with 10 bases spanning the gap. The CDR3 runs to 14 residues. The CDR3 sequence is CATSGTPANYGYTF. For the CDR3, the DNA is TGTGCCACCAGCGGGACTCCAGCTAACTATGGCTACACCTTC.

CDR3 residues: CASRALGELLEETQYF. As DNA, the CDR3 is TGCGCCAGCAGGGCATTAGGGGAGTTACTCGAAGAGACCCAGTACTTC. The chain is built from TRBV5-1 and TRBJ2-5; D may match TRBD1 or TRBD2 (5 bases each). The CDR3 has 16 residues. V lost 5 bases, J lost 3 bases, and 20 bases lay in between. Germline CDR1 and CDR2: SGHRS and YFSETQ.

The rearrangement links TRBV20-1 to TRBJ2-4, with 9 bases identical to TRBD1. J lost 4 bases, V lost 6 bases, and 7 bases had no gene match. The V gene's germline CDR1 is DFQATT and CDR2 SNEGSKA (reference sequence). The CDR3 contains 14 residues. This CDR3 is CSAGGGQGKNIQYF. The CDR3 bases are TGCAGTGCGGGGGGGGGACAGGGAAAAAACATTCAGTACTTC.

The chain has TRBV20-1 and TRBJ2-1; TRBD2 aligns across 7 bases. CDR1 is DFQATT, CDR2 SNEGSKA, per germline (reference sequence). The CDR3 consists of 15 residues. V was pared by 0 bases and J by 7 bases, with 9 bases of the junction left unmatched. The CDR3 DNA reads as TGCAGTGCTAGAGATATTCGCGGGAGCGTAAATGAGCAGTTCTTC. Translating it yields CSARDIRGSVNEQFF.

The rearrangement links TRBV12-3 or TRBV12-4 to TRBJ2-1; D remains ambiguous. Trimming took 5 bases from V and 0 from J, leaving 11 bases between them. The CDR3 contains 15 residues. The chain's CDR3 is CASSPAINSYNEQFF. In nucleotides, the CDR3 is TGTGCCAGCAGTCCGGCGATAAACTCCTACAATGAGCAGTTCTTC.

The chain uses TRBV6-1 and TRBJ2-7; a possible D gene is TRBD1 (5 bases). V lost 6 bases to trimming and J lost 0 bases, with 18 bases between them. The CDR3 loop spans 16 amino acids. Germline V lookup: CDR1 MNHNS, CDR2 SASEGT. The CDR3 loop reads CASSHIDSPSSYEQYF. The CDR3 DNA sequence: TGTGCCAGCAGCCATATTGACAGCCCAAGCTCCTACGAGCAGTACTTC.

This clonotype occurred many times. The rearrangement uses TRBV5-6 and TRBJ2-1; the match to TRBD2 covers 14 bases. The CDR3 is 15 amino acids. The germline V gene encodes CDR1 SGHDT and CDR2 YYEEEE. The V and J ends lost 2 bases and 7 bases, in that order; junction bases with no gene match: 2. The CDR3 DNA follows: TGTGCCAGCAGCTTCGGGACTAGCGGGAGTAATGAGCAGTTCTTC. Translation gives CASSFGTSGSNEQFF.

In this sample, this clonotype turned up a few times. Written as DNA, the CDR3 is TGTGCCAGCAGTCATAGCGGGATCCACAATGAGCAGTTCTTC. Its protein is CASSHSGIHNEQFF. The rearrangement links TRBV27 to TRBJ2-1, with 8 bases aligning to TRBD2. J was trimmed by 5 bases and V by 5 bases; bases with no gene match: 5. The CDR3 is made up of 14 amino acids. Germline lookup yields CDR1 MNHEY and CDR2 SMNVEV (reference sequence).

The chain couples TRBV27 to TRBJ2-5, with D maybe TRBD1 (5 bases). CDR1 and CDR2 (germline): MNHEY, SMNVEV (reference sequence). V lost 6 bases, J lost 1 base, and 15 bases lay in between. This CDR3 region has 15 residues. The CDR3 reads CASSLLRTPQETQYF. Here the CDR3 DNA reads TGTGCCAGCAGCCTACTCAGGACACCCCAAGAGACCCAGTACTTC.

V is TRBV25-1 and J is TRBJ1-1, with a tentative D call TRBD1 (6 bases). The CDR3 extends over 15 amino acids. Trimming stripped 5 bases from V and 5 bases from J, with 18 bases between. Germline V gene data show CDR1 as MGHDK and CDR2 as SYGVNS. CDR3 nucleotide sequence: TGTGCCAGCAGTACACAGGGTTGGGCGAGAACTGAAGCTTTCTTT. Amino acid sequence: CASSTQGWARTEAFF.

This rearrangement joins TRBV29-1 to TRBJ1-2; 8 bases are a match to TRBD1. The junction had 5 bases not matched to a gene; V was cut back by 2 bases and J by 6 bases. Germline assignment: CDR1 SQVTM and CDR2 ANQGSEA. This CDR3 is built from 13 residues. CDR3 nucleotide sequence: TGCAGCGTTGAAAGAAACAGGGGGGATGGCTACACCTTC. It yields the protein CSVERNRGDGYTF.

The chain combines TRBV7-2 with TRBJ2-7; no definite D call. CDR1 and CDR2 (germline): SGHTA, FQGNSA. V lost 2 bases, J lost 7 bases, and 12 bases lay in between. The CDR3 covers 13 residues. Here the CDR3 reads CASSLNDALEQYF. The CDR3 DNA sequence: TGTGCCAGCAGCTTAAACGATGCTTTGGAGCAGTACTTC.

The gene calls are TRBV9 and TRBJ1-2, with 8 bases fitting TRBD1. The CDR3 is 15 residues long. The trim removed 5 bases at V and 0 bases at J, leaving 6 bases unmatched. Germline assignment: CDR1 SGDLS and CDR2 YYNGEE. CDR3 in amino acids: CASRDAGGSNYGYTF. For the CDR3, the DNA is TGTGCCAGCAGGGATGCAGGGGGCTCTAACTATGGCTACACCTTC.

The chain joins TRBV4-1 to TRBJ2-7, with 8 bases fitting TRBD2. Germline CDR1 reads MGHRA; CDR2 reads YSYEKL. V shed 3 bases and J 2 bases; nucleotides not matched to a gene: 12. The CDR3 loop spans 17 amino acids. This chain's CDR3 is CASSQLLTQRGPYEQYF. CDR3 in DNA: TGCGCCAGCAGCCAGTTGCTTACTCAGCGGGGGCCCTACGAGCAGTACTTC.

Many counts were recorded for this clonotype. CDR3 loop: CASSRDPSNEKLFF. CDR3 in DNA: TGTGCCAGCAGCCGCGACCCGTCTAATGAAAAACTGTTTTTT. V gene TRBV6-4 combines with J gene TRBJ1-4; D is unresolved. Germline V gene sequence: CDR1 MRHNA, CDR2 SNTAGT. Deletions cut 6 bases from V and 3 bases from J, with 11 bases between. The CDR3 runs to 14 residues.

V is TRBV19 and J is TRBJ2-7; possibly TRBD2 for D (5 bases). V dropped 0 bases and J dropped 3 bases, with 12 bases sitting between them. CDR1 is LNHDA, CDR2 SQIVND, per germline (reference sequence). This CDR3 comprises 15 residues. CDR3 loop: CASSIEGGGLYEQYF. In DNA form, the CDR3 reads TGTGCCAGTAGTATAGAAGGCGGCGGGCTCTACGAGCAGTACTTC. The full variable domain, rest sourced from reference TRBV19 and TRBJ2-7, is DGGITQSPKYLFRKEGQNVTLSCEQNLNHDAMYWYRQDPGQGLRLIYYSQIVNDFQKGDIAEGYSVSREKKESFPLTVTSAQKNPTAFYLCASSIEGGGLYEQYFGPGTRLTVT.

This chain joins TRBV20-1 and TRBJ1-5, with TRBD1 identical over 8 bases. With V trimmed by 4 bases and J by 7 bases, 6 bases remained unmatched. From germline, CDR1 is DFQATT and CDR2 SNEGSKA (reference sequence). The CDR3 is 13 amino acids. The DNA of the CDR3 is TGCAGTGCTAACCAGGGGGCAGGGCAGCCCCAGCATTTT. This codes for CSANQGAGQPQHF.

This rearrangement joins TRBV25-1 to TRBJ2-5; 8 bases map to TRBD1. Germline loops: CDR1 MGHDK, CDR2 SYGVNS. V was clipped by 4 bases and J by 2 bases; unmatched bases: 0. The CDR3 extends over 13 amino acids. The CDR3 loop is CASSGDRQETQYF. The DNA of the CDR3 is TGTGCCAGCAGTGGGGACAGGCAAGAGACCCAGTACTTC.

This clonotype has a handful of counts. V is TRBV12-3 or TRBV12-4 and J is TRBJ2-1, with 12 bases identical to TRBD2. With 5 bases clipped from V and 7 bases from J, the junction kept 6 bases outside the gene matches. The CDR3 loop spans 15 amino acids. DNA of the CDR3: TGTGCCAGCAGTGGGACTAGCGGGTTTGGGAATGAGCAGTTCTTC. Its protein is CASSGTSGFGNEQFF.